Below are 29 T cell receptor beta chains sequenced from a single sample in a study of response to subunit inactivated influenza vaccine. One entry per CDR3 protein, called by TCRdb with MiXCR from the RT-PCR reads. Of around 200,000 distinct CDR3 sequences in the sample, around 9.2% were seen once. Specimen: non-naive T cells sorted from PBMCs, collected on the day of vaccination. The receptors originated from a man aged 45 to 65 who received an inactivated influenza vaccine.

This clonotype was seen more than once but under ten times. The chain joins TRBV19 to TRBJ1-1, with 8 bases matching TRBD1. The CDR3 length is 18 residues. Looked up from germline, CDR1 is LNHDA and CDR2 is SQIVND (reference sequence). Germline trimming cut 10 bases from V and 1 base from J; bases unmatched to any gene: 20. The CDR3 protein is CATRDRSVKWRTNTEAFF. In nucleotides, the CDR3 is TGTGCCACCCGGGACAGGAGCGTGAAGTGGCGGACGAACACTGAAGCTTTCTTT.

This clonotype has more than one count but fewer than ten. J is TRBJ2-1 and V is TRBV4-3; maybe TRBD2 (5 bases). CDR3 length equals 17 residues. Trimming removed 0 bases from V and 4 bases from J, with 16 bases in between. The germline CDR1 and CDR2 sequences are LGHNA and YSLEER. In DNA form, the CDR3 reads TGCGCCAGCAGCCAAGATAAATTCGAGGGAGAGTACAATGAGCAGTTCTTC. It specifies CASSQDKFEGEYNEQFF.

In this sample, this clonotype turned up a few times. V usage is TRBV20-1 and J usage is TRBJ1-1; possible D gene TRBD1, 6 bases. The CDR3 consists of 13 residues. Looked up from germline, CDR1 is DFQATT and CDR2 is SNEGSKA (reference sequence). V gave up 6 bases and J gave up 5 bases, with 16 bases separating them. The CDR3 sequence: CSATQGRGTEAFF. DNA of the CDR3: TGCAGTGCGACACAGGGAAGGGGAACTGAAGCTTTCTTT.

The chain couples TRBV4-3 to TRBJ2-7; perhaps TRBD1 as D (6 bases). CDR1 is LGHNA and CDR2 is YSLEER in the germline V gene. The CDR3 is 15 amino acids. V dropped 1 base and J dropped 7 bases, with 17 bases sitting between them. The CDR3 DNA follows: TGCGCCAGCAGCCAAGTGTGGGCAGGGGCTGAGGAGCAGTACTTC. This gives the protein CASSQVWAGAEEQYF.

The chain carries TRBV7-8 and TRBJ1-1; 7 bases are a match to TRBD1. The CDR3 totals 14 residues. The ends lost 4 bases at V and 2 bases at J; junction bases unmatched: 4. Looked up from germline, CDR1 is SGHVS and CDR2 is FQNEAQ. For the CDR3, the DNA is TGTGCCAGCAGCTACCGGGACAGCAACACTGAAGCTTTCTTT. Amino acids: CASSYRDSNTEAFF.

The CDR3 reads CASREHLYEQYF. In DNA form, the CDR3 reads TGTGCCAGCAGAGAGCATCTCTACGAGCAGTACTTC. The chain carries TRBV2 and TRBJ2-7; D is uncertain. The CDR3 runs 12 residues. Trimming took 6 bases from V and 3 from J, leaving 9 bases between them. The germline V gene encodes CDR1 SNHLY and CDR2 FYNNEI.

This clonotype was seen ten or more times. The CDR3 DNA reads as TGCAGCGTTGACGGACCGAGCTCCTACAATGAGCAGTTCTTC. The encoded protein is CSVDGPSSYNEQFF. The chain joins TRBV29-1 to TRBJ2-1; D remains ambiguous. This CDR3 region has 14 residues. The germline V gene has CDR1 SQVTM and CDR2 ANQGSEA. Deletions cut 3 bases from V and 0 bases from J, with 9 bases between.

This clonotype was picked up many times. This chain connects TRBV9 to TRBJ2-7; 8 positions match TRBD2. Germline V gene data show CDR1 as SGDLS and CDR2 as YYNGEE. This CDR3 has 19 amino acids. Losses at the gene ends were 4 bases for V and 0 bases for J; bases not matched to a gene: 18. CDR3 sequence (DNA): TGTGCCAGCAGCCCCGGCGGCGGGAGGTCCCGAGGTAGCTCCTACGAGCAGTACTTC. It encodes CASSPGGGRSRGSSYEQYF.

The gene calls are TRBV28 and TRBJ1-3, with D perhaps TRBD1 (6 bases). This CDR3 contains 15 residues. Germline V gene data show CDR1 as MDHEN and CDR2 as SYDVKM. V shed 6 bases and J shed 2 bases, with 14 bases lying between them. The chain's CDR3 is CASSRDTRAGNTIYF. In nucleotides, the CDR3 is TGTGCCAGCAGCCGGGACACCAGAGCTGGAAACACCATATATTTT.

This clonotype was detected a few times. The chain joins TRBV7-6 to TRBJ2-7, with 7 bases matching TRBD1. Per germline, CDR1 SGHVS and CDR2 FNYEAQ. The V gene end was trimmed by 5 bases and the J gene end by 7 bases; junction bases not matched to a gene: 14. This CDR3 spans 15 amino acids. The CDR3 loop is CASSPSTGAAGEQYF. The DNA of the CDR3 is TGTGCCAGCAGCCCCTCTACAGGGGCCGCTGGGGAGCAGTACTTC.

This clonotype occurred many times. The chain carries TRBV4-1 and TRBJ1-1; possibly TRBD1 for D (5 bases). Per the germline V gene, CDR1 is MGHRA and CDR2 is YSYEKL. The CDR3 has 13 residues. V was pared by 4 bases and J by 3 bases, with 9 bases between. The CDR3 DNA sequence: TGCGCCAGCAGCCGGCAGGGAGACACTGAAGCTTTCTTT. This codes for CASSRQGDTEAFF.

In the case of this clonotype: A much larger clone differs by one base, so this may be a read error. This rearrangement joins TRBV20-1 to TRBJ1-5; TRBD1 is a possible D gene (5 bases). Trimming stripped 1 base from V and 4 bases from J, with 17 bases between. The CDR3 loop spans 16 amino acids. Germline CDR1 and CDR2: DFQATT and SNEGSKA (reference sequence). This chain's CDR3 is CSARAWRGRGNQPQHF. CDR3 coding DNA: TGCAGTGCTAGAGCGTGGAGGGGCCGCGGGAATCAGCCCCAGCATTTT.

This chain connects TRBV12-3 or TRBV12-4 to TRBJ2-3; perhaps TRBD2 as D (6 bases). The V and J ends lost 1 base and 4 bases respectively, with 12 bases between them. The CDR3 sequence is 15 residues long. The CDR3 sequence is CASSLGLGGADTQYF. DNA for the CDR3: TGTGCCAGCAGTTTAGGACTAGGAGGCGCAGATACGCAGTATTTT.

This clonotype was found a few times. The chain uses TRBV20-1 and TRBJ1-1; 7 bases match TRBD1. This CDR3 has 13 residues. Germline CDR1 reads DFQATT; CDR2 reads SNEGSKA (reference sequence). Trimming cost V 2 bases and J 6 bases; bases outside gene matches: 6. The CDR3 sequence: CSARRTGLPEAFF. The CDR3 DNA is TGCAGTGCTAGAAGGACAGGCCTCCCTGAAGCTTTCTTT.

This clonotype is classed as medium-sized. The V gene is TRBV3-1, the J gene TRBJ2-7; possibly TRBD1 for D (5 bases). The CDR3 loop spans 13 amino acids. Germline-derived CDR1 and CDR2 are LGHDT and YNNKEL (reference sequence). The V and J ends lost 4 bases and 2 bases respectively, with 9 bases between them. The CDR3 DNA reads TGTGCCAGCAGCCGTCAGGGTGCCTACGAGCAGTACTTC. The encoded protein is CASSRQGAYEQYF.

This clonotype was seen at least ten times. V is TRBV6-1 and J is TRBJ2-5; the match to TRBD1 covers 10 bases. The germline gives CDR1 MNHNS, CDR2 SASEGT. The CDR3 is 15 amino acids. Trimming cost V 6 bases and J 4 bases; bases outside gene matches: 8. The CDR3 sequence is CASRPRQGARETQYF. CDR3 sequence (DNA): TGTGCCAGCAGACCTAGACAGGGGGCTAGAGAGACCCAGTACTTC.

The table lists this clonotype with a few counts. The V call is TRBV6-2 or TRBV6-3, the J call TRBJ2-7, with 7 bases fitting TRBD2. The V gene end was trimmed by 3 bases and the J gene end by 3 bases; junction bases not matched to a gene: 17. Germline lookup yields CDR1 MNHEY and CDR2 SVGEGT. The CDR3 has 18 residues. The CDR3 DNA sequence: TGTGCCAGCAGTTATCTCCCGGGACTACCCCTCCCGCACTACGAGCAGTACTTC. This gives the protein CASSYLPGLPLPHYEQYF.

The V call is TRBV28, the J call TRBJ2-5; 9 bases align to TRBD1. The CDR3 extends over 14 amino acids. Germline CDR1 MDHEN, CDR2 SYDVKM. With V trimmed by 6 bases and J by 2 bases, 4 bases remained unmatched. The CDR3: CASRLTGGQETQYF. The CDR3 DNA is TGTGCCAGCAGACTGACAGGGGGACAAGAGACCCAGTACTTC.

In this sample, this clonotype turned up a few times. This chain joins TRBV7-2 and TRBJ2-1, with no clear D. Germline V gene sequence: CDR1 SGHTA, CDR2 FQGNSA. The ends were cut back, 1 base at V and 4 bases at J, with 11 bases in the middle. This CDR3 is 15 amino acids long. The DNA of the CDR3 is TGTGCCAGCAGCTTAGACTGGGGTGGATACAATGAGCAGTTCTTC. Translating gives CASSLDWGGYNEQFF.

This chain joins TRBV29-1 and TRBJ2-7; TRBD1 matches at 8 bases. The ends lost 6 bases at V and 6 bases at J; junction bases unmatched: 10. The germline V gene encodes CDR1 SQVTM and CDR2 ANQGSEA. The CDR3 sequence is 13 residues long. The CDR3, as DNA: TGCAGCGTCTCGGACAGGGCAGGTTTCGAGCAGTACTTC. Its protein is CSVSDRAGFEQYF.

This clonotype was detected many times. The chain employs TRBV5-1 and TRBJ2-3, with unresolved D. V was trimmed by 7 bases and J by 2 bases, leaving 14 bases between them. The CDR3 is made up of 14 amino acids. Germline-derived CDR1 and CDR2 are SGHRS and YFSETQ. CDR3 sequence: CASSFTDPTDTQYF. CDR3 in DNA: TGCGCCAGCTCATTTACGGACCCCACAGATACGCAGTATTTT.

The chain couples TRBV5-6 to TRBJ1-2; D is possibly TRBD1 (6 bases). CDR3 length equals 15 residues. The V and J ends lost 2 bases and 1 base respectively, with 12 bases between them. In germline, CDR1 is SGHDT, CDR2 YYEEEE. The CDR3 region is CASSFEDRNNYGYTF. DNA for the CDR3: TGTGCCAGCAGCTTCGAGGACAGAAATAACTATGGCTACACCTTC.

This clonotype was seen repeatedly, ten times or more. The V and J genes are TRBV28 and TRBJ1-2; TRBD1 matches 12 bases. The CDR3 totals 16 residues. Per the germline V gene, CDR1 is MDHEN and CDR2 is SYDVKM. Trimming at V came to 4 bases and at J to 5 bases, leaving 8 bases not matched to a gene. CDR3 residues: CASSSYPGQGAYGYTF. The CDR3 DNA sequence: TGTGCCAGCAGTTCCTACCCGGGACAGGGGGCATATGGCTACACCTTC.

Worth noting for this clonotype: A read error may produce the germline difference seen at one junction end. The chain is built from TRBV29-1 and TRBJ2-5; a possible D gene is TRBD1 (5 bases). CDR3 size: 14 residues. The germline gives CDR1 SQVTM, CDR2 ANQGSEA. CDR3 bases: TGCAGCGTTGAAGATCCTTCAGGGTTGGAGACCCAGTATTTC. It codes for CSVEDPSGLETQYF.

Ten or more counts support this clonotype. The CDR3 sequence: CATVPGAPGKKLFF. The CDR3 DNA reads as TGTGCCACGGTGCCCGGGGCCCCGGGGAAAAAACTGTTTTTT. The genes are TRBV3-1 and TRBJ1-4; a possible D gene is TRBD1 (5 bases). The V end was cut by 10 bases, the J end by 9 bases, with 21 bases between. CDR3 length: 14 amino acids. The germline V gene has CDR1 LGHDT and CDR2 YNNKEL (reference sequence).

The chain recombines TRBV24-1 with TRBJ2-5; TRBD2 might be the D (6 bases). Deletions cut 5 bases from V and 4 bases from J, with 19 bases between. CDR1 is KGHDR and CDR2 is SFDVKD in the germline V gene. The CDR3 consists of 16 residues. CDR3 sequence reads: CATSVTAGSTGETQYF. In DNA, the CDR3 is TGTGCCACCAGTGTCACAGCGGGCTCGACGGGAGAGACCCAGTACTTC.

The rearrangement uses TRBV28 and TRBJ2-5; D unresolved. Germline CDR1 MDHEN, CDR2 SYDVKM. The CDR3 is 12 amino acids. V was shortened by 8 bases and J by 2 bases, with 9 bases between the two germline ends. Written as DNA, the CDR3 is TGTGCCAGCCTAACAGAACAAGAGACCCAGTACTTC. The encoded protein is CASLTEQETQYF.

This clonotype was found many times. The chain combines TRBV20-1 with TRBJ2-1; the match to TRBD1 covers 8 bases. The CDR3 runs 16 residues. Unmatched junction bases numbered 9, after V lost 5 bases and J lost 0 bases. Germline CDR1 DFQATT, CDR2 SNEGSKA (reference sequence). CDR3 region: CSAPGQGHYSYNEQFF. CDR3 sequence (DNA): TGCAGTGCTCCAGGACAGGGCCACTACTCCTACAATGAGCAGTTCTTC.

This clonotype was seen only a few times. J is TRBJ1-1 and V is TRBV29-1; D might be TRBD1 (6 bases). There are 13 residues in the CDR3. Trimming removed 5 bases from V and 1 base from J, with 11 bases in between. Germline V gene sequence: CDR1 SQVTM, CDR2 ANQGSEA. This CDR3 reads CSVLRTANTEAFF. The CDR3 DNA follows: TGCAGCGTTCTAAGGACAGCGAACACTGAAGCTTTCTTT.